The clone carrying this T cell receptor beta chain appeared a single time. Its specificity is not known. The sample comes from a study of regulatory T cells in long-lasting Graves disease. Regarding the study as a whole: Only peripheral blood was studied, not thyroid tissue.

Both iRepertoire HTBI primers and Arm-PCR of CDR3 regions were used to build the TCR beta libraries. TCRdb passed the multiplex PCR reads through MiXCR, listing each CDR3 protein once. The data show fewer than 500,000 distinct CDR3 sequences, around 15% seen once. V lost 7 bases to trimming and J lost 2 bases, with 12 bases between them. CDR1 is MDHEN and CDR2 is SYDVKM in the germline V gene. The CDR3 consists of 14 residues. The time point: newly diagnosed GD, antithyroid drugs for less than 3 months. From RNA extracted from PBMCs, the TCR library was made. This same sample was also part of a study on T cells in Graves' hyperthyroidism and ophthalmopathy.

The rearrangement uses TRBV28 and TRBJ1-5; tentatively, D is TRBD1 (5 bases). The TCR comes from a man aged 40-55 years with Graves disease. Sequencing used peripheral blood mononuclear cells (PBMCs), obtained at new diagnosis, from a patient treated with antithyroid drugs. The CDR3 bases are TGTGCCAGCAAAAGGGACGGAGGCAATCAGCCCCAGCATTTT. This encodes CASKRDGGNQPQHF. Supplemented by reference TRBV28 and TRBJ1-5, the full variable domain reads DVKVTQSSRYLVKRTGEKVFLECVQDMDHENMFWYRQDPGLGLRLIYFSYDVKMKEKGDIPEGYSVSREKKERFSLILESASTNQTSMYLCASKRDGGNQPQHFGDGTRLSIL.